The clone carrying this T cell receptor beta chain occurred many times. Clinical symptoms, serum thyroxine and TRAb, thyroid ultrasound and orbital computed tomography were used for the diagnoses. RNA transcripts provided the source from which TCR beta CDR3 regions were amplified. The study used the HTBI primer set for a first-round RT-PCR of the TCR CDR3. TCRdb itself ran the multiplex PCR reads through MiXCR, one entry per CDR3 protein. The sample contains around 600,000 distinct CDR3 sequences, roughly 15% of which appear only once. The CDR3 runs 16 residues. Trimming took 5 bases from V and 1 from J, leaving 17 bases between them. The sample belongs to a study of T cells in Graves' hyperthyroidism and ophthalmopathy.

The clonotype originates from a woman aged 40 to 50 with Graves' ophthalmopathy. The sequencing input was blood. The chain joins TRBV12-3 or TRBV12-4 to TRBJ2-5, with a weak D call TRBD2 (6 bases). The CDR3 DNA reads TGTGCCAGCAGTCCGTGGACTAAGCGGCCCCAAGAGACCCAGTACTTC. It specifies CASSPWTKRPQETQYF.